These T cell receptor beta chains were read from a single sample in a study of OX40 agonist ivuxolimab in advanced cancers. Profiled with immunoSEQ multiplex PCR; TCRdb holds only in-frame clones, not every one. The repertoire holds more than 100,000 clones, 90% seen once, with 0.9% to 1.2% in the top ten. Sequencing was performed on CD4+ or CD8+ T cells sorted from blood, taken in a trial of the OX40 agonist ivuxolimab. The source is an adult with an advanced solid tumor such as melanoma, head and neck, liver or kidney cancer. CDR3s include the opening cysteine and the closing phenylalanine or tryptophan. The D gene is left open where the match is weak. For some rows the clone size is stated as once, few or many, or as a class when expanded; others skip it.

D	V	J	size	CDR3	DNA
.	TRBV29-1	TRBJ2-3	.	CSVDPGGITDTQYF	TGCAGCGTTGATCCAGGGGGGATCACAGATACGCAGTATTTT
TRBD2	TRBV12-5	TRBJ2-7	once	CASGREASSYEQYF	TGTGCTAGTGGCCGGGAGGCAAGCTCCTACGAGCAGTACTTC
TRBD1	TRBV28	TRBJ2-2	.	CASNTGGEGTGELFF	TGTGCCAGCAACACAGGGGGCGAAGGCACCGGGGAGCTGTTTTTT
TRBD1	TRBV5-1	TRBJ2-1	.	CASSSGQGNEQFF	TGCGCCAGCAGCTCGGGACAGGGGAATGAGCAGTTCTTC
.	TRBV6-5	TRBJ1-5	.	CASSFYSGTRPQPQHF	TGTGCCAGCAGTTTCTACTCCGGGACAAGGCCTCAGCCCCAGCATTTT
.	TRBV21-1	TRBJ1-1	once	CTSSKEGQIEAFF	TGTACCAGCAGCAAAGAAGGGCAGATTGAAGCTTTCTTT
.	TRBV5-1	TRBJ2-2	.	CASSLEGTTGELFF	TGCGCCAGCAGCTTGGAGGGGACCACCGGGGAGCTGTTTTTT
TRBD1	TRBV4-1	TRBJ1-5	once	CASSQSPGQGYQPQHF	TGCGCCAGCAGCCAATCGCCGGGACAGGGGTATCAGCCCCAGCATTTT
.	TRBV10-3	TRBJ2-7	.	CATQGRAATYEQYF	TGTGCCACCCAGGGCAGGGCAGCAACCTACGAGCAGTACTTC
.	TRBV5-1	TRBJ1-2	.	CASSLDEGNYGYTF	TGCGCCAGCAGCTTGGACGAAGGGAACTATGGCTACACCTTC
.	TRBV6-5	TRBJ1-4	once	CASSSLPATNEKLFF	TGTGCCAGCAGTTCCCTCCCTGCAACTAATGAAAAACTGTTTTTT
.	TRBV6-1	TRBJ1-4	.	CASSDPSTNEKLFF	TGTGCCAGCAGTGATCCGAGCACTAATGAAAAACTGTTTTTT
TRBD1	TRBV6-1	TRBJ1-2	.	CASSPLLGTGFGYTF	TGTGCCAGCAGTCCCCTATTGGGGACAGGGTTTGGCTACACCTTC
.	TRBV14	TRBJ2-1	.	CASSHLSYNEQFF	TGTGCCAGCAGCCACCTAAGCTACAATGAGCAGTTCTTC
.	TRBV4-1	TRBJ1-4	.	CASSLVEWGTTNEKLFF	TGCGCCAGCAGCCTTGTTGAGTGGGGGACAACTAATGAAAAACTGTTTTTT
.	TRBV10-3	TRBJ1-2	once	CAISEFQGYYGYTF	TGTGCCATCAGTGAGTTCCAGGGGTACTATGGCTACACCTTC
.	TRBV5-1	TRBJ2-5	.	CASSLEDRSGETQYF	TGCGCCAGCAGCTTGGAAGACAGGTCAGGCGAGACCCAGTACTTC
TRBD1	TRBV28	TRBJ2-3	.	CASSLGDRGVADTQYF	TGTGCCAGCAGTTTAGGCGACAGGGGGGTGGCAGATACGCAGTATTTT
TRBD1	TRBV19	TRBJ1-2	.	CASSTFPIHRGSNYGYTF	TGTGCCAGTAGTACCTTCCCCATCCACAGGGGCTCTAACTATGGCTACACCTTC
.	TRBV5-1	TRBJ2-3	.	CASSLDSPNRPDTQYF	TGCGCCAGCAGCTTGGATTCGCCCAATCGCCCAGATACGCAGTATTTT
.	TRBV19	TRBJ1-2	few	CASSTLEGRAYGYTF	TGTGCCAGTAGTACCTTAGAGGGGCGCGCCTATGGCTACACCTTC
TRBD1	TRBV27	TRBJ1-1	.	CASSFGLRGQTEAFF	TGTGCCAGCAGTTTTGGTCTTCGGGGACAGACTGAAGCTTTCTTT
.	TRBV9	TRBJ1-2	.	CASSTSIGVGGYTF	TGTGCCAGCAGCACCTCAATAGGGGTGGGTGGCTACACCTTC
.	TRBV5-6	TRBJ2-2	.	CASSLVGKNTGELFF	TGTGCCAGCAGCTTGGTCGGAAAGAACACCGGGGAGCTGTTTTTT
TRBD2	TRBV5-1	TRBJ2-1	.	CASSPSGRGYNEQFF	TGCGCCAGCAGCCCGAGCGGGAGGGGTTACAATGAGCAGTTCTTC
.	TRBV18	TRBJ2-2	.	CASSPQLYTGELFF	TGTGCCAGCTCACCACAGCTCTACACCGGGGAGCTGTTTTTT
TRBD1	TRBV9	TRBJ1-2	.	CASSSRRDSRNYGYTF	TGTGCCAGCAGCTCCAGAAGGGACAGCCGAAACTATGGCTACACCTTC
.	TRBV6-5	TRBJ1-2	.	CASSHGTGGRQSF	TGTGCCAGCAGTCACGGGACCGGCGGCCGACAGTCCTTC
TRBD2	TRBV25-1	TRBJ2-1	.	CASSEWGGASGRDEQFF	TGTGCCAGCAGTGAATGGGGAGGGGCTAGCGGGAGGGATGAGCAGTTCTTC
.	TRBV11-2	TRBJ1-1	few	CASSLSTWNTEAFF	TGTGCCAGCAGCTTATCGACATGGAACACTGAAGCTTTCTTT
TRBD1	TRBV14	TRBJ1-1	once	CASSPWTGLNTEAFF	TGTGCCAGCAGCCCTTGGACAGGGCTGAACACTGAAGCTTTCTTT
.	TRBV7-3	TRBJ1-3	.	CASSSQGNGNTIYF	TGTGCCAGCAGCTCCCAGGGTAATGGAAACACCATATATTTT
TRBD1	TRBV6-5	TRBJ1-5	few	CASRQDRAQPQHF	TGTGCCAGCAGACAAGACAGGGCTCAGCCCCAGCATTTT
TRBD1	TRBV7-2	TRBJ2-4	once	CASSPGPGTGGIQYF	TGTGCCAGCAGCCCAGGTCCCGGGACAGGGGGCATTCAGTACTTC
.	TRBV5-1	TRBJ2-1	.	CASSPLTDGEQFF	TGCGCCAGCAGCCCTTTAACGGACGGCGAGCAGTTCTTC
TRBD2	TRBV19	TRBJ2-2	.	CASRRLAGTNTGELFF	TGTGCCAGTCGGAGACTAGCGGGTACGAACACCGGGGAGCTGTTTTTT
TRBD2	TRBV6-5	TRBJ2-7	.	CAREGLAKYEQYF	TGTGCCAGGGAGGGACTAGCGAAGTACGAGCAGTACTTC
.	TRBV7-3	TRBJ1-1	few	CASSLGRWNTEAFF	TGTGCCAGCAGCTTAGGCAGATGGAACACTGAAGCTTTCTTT
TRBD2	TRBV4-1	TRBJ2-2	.	CASSQSSGLTVGELFF	TGCGCCAGCAGCCAGTCTAGCGGACTCACAGTGGGGGAGCTGTTTTTT
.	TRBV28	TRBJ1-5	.	CASSSSLGREGLGQPQHF	TGTGCCAGCAGTTCCTCTTTGGGAAGGGAGGGCTTAGGTCAGCCCCAGCATTTT
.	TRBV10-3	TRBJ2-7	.	CAISGAGFTDEQYF	TGTGCCATCAGTGGGGCGGGATTTACCGACGAGCAGTACTTC
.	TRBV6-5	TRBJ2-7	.	CASSYSSQSYEQYF	TGTGCCAGCAGTTACTCCAGCCAGAGCTACGAGCAGTACTTC
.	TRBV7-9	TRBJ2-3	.	CASSLVGSTDTQYF	TGTGCCAGCAGCTTAGTAGGAAGCACAGATACGCAGTATTTT
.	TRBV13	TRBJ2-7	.	CASSRQSTYEQYF	TGTGCCAGCAGCCGGCAGTCTACCTACGAGCAGTACTTC
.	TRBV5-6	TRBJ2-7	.	CATASTLRQGHSYEQYF	TGTGCCACCGCCAGCACCTTGCGGCAGGGGCACTCCTACGAGCAGTACTTC
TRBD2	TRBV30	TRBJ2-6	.	CAFPIAGGTSGANVLTF	TGTGCCTTTCCAATAGCGGGAGGAACCTCTGGGGCCAACGTCCTGACTTTC
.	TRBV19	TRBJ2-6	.	CASSATGSTGANVLTF	TGTGCCAGTAGTGCCACAGGGTCTACTGGGGCCAACGTCCTGACTTTC
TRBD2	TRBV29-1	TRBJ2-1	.	CSVAGGYNEQFF	TGCAGCGTTGCGGGAGGGTACAATGAGCAGTTCTTC
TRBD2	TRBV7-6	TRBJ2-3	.	CASSTTSGVGDTQYF	TGTGCCAGCAGCACAACTAGCGGAGTGGGGGATACGCAGTATTTT
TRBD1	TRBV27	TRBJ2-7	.	CASSLIPGQPPYEQYF	TGTGCCAGCAGTTTAATTCCGGGACAGCCTCCCTACGAGCAGTACTTC
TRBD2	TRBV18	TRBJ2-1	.	CASSPGTSGSSYNEQFF	TGTGCCAGCTCTCCTGGGACTAGCGGGAGCTCCTACAATGAGCAGTTCTTC
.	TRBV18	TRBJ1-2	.	CASSPPGMSYGYTF	TGTGCCAGCTCACCACCGGGTATGAGCTATGGCTACACCTTC
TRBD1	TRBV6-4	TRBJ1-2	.	CASSDSGTGGDYGYTF	TGTGCCAGCAGTGACTCGGGGACAGGGGGTGACTATGGCTACACCTTC